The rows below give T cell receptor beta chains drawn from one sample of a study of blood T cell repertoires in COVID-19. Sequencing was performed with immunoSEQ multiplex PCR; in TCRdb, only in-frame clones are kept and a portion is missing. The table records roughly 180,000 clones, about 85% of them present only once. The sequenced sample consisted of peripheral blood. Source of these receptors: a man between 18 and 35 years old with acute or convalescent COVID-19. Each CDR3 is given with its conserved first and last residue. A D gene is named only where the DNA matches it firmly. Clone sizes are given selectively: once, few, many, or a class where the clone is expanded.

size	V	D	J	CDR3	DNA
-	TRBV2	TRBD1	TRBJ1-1	CASSGQGLGTEAFF	TGTGCCAGCAGTGGACAGGGGTTAGGGACTGAAGCTTTCTTT
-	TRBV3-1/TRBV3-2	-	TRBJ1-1	CASSREQTFF	TGTGCCAGCAGCCGAGAACAGACTTTCTTT
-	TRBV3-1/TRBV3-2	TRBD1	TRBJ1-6	CASSQQTGGSPLHF	TGTGCCAGCAGCCAACAGACAGGGGGCTCACCCCTCCACTTT
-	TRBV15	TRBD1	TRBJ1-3	CATSAQGVGNTIYF	TGTGCCACCAGCGCACAGGGGGTTGGAAACACCATATATTTT
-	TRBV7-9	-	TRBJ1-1	CASSLVWVGAFF	TGTGCCAGCAGCTTAGTTTGGGTCGGGGCTTTCTTT
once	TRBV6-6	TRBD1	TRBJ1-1	CASRQGVGTEAFF	TGTGCCAGCAGACAGGGGGTCGGCACTGAAGCTTTCTTT
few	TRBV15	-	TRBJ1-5	CATSRDLVGAQPQHF	TGTGCCACCAGCAGAGATTTGGTAGGGGCTCAGCCCCAGCATTTT
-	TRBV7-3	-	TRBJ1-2	CASSRSGGVDGYTF	TGTGCCAGCAGCCGGAGCGGGGGCGTCGATGGCTACACCTTC
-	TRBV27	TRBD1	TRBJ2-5	CASSPPDRVETQYF	TGTGCCAGCAGTCCACCGGACAGGGTAGAGACCCAGTACTTC
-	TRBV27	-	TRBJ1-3	CASIGGRTISSGNTIYF	TGTGCCAGCATAGGCGGACGGACTATTAGCTCTGGAAACACCATATATTTT
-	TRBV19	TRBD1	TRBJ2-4	CASSDRDSVAKNIQYF	TGTGCCAGTAGTGACCGGGACAGCGTAGCCAAAAACATTCAGTACTTC
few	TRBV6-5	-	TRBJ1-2	CASTVAYYGYTF	TGTGCCAGCACGGTAGCCTACTATGGCTACACCTTC
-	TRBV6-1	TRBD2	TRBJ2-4	CASSEGEGWPKNIQYF	TGTGCCAGCAGTGAAGGGGAGGGGTGGCCCAAAAACATTCAGTACTTC
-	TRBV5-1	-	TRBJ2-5	CASSIQETQYF	TGCGCCAGCAGCATCCAGGAGACCCAGTACTTC
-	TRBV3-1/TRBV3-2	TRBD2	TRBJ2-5	CASSHKKTSGGRGETQYF	TGTGCCAGCAGCCATAAAAAAACTAGCGGGGGCCGGGGGGAGACCCAGTACTTC
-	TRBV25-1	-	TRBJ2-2	CASSPQGGGNTGELFF	TGTGCCAGCAGTCCCCAAGGGGGGGGAAACACCGGGGAGCTGTTTTTT
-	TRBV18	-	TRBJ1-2	CASSQTMSMEAGYTF	TGTGCCAGCTCACAAACTATGAGTATGGAGGCCGGCTACACCTTC
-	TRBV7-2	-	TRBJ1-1	CASSLQNTEAFF	TGTGCCAGCAGCTTACAGAACACTGAAGCTTTCTTT
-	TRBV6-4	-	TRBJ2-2	CASSDRHPTGELFF	TGTGCCAGCAGTGACCGACACCCAACCGGGGAGCTGTTTTTT
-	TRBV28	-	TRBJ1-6	CASSPLRELYNSPLHF	TGTGCCAGCAGCCCCCTAAGAGAACTTTACAATTCACCCCTCCACTTT
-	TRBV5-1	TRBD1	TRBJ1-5	CASSSLGGGQPQHF	TGCGCCAGCAGCTCCTTAGGGGGCGGTCAGCCCCAGCATTTT
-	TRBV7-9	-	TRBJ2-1	CASSPAGSSYNEQFF	TGTGCCAGCAGCCCGGCGGGAAGCTCCTACAATGAGCAGTTCTTC
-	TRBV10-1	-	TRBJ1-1	CASSDPDSKHQAFF	TGCGCCAGCAGTGATCCAGACAGTAAACATCAAGCTTTCTTT
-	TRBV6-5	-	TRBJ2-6	CASSLSGVGANVLTF	TGTGCCAGCAGTCTCTCAGGGGTCGGGGCCAACGTCCTGACTTTC
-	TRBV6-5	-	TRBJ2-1	CASSPMVLSAGEQFF	TGTGCCAGCAGTCCGATGGTACTTTCGGCGGGTGAGCAGTTCTTC
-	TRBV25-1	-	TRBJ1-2	CASSDPRRGAGYGYTF	TGTGCCAGCAGTGATCCCCGGAGGGGCGCGGGCTATGGCTACACCTTC
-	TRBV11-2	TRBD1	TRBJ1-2	CASSVQDRAGYTF	TGTGCCAGCAGCGTCCAGGACAGGGCTGGCTACACCTTC
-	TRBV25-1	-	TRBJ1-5	CASSEESGFQPQHF	TGTGCCAGCAGTGAGGAGTCAGGGTTCCAGCCCCAGCATTTT
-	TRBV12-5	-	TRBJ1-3	CASGLVMSGPRSGNTIYF	TGTGCTAGTGGTTTGGTAATGTCAGGCCCGCGCTCTGGAAACACCATATATTTT
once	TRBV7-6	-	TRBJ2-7	CASSLSGETYEQYF	TGTGCCAGCAGCTTATCGGGTGAGACCTACGAGCAGTACTTC
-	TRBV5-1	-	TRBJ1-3	CASSLDSMSGNTIYF	TGCGCCAGCAGCTTGGACAGTATGTCCGGAAACACCATATATTTT
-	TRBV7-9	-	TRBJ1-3	CASSPTTGNTIYF	TGTGCCAGCAGCCCCACTACAGGAAACACCATATATTTT
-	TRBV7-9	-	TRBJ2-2	CASSAQGVGTGELFF	TGTGCCAGCAGCGCACAGGGAGTTGGCACCGGGGAGCTGTTTTTT
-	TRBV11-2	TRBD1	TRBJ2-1	CASSLLVGQGLYNEQFF	TGTGCCAGCAGCTTATTGGTGGGACAGGGACTTTACAATGAGCAGTTCTTC
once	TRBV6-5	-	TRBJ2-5	CASSYSGARQETQYF	TGTGCCAGCAGTTATTCAGGGGCGAGGCAAGAGACCCAGTACTTC
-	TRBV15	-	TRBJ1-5	CATSRVRTNYNQPQHF	TGTGCCACCAGCAGAGTGAGGACAAATTACAATCAGCCCCAGCATTTT
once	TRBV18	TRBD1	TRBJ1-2	CASSLQGVDYGYTF	TGTGCCAGCTCGCTACAGGGGGTTGACTATGGCTACACCTTC
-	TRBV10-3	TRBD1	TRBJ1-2	CAISEDLIQGAHNYGYTF	TGTGCCATCAGTGAGGACCTAATACAGGGGGCCCATAACTATGGCTACACCTTC
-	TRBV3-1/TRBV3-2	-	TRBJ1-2	CASSQTGYYYGYTF	TGTGCCAGCAGCCAAACGGGATACTACTATGGCTACACCTTC
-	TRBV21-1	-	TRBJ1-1	CASSKVGRGQGDTEAFF	TGTGCCAGCAGCAAAGTAGGCCGTGGGCAGGGGGACACTGAAGCTTTCTTT
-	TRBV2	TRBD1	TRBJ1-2	CASRPDRGGNYGYTF	TGTGCCAGCAGGCCCGACAGGGGTGGGAACTATGGCTACACCTTC
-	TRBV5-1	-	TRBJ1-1	CASSRGEAEAFF	TGCGCCAGCAGCCGAGGAGAAGCTGAAGCTTTCTTT
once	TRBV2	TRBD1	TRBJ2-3	CASSRDRGLKDTQYF	TGTGCCAGCAGCCGGGACAGGGGGCTGAAAGATACGCAGTATTTT
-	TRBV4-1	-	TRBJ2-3	CASSQDPPGRGQYF	TGCGCCAGCAGCCAAGATCCGCCCGGTCGAGGGCAGTATTTT